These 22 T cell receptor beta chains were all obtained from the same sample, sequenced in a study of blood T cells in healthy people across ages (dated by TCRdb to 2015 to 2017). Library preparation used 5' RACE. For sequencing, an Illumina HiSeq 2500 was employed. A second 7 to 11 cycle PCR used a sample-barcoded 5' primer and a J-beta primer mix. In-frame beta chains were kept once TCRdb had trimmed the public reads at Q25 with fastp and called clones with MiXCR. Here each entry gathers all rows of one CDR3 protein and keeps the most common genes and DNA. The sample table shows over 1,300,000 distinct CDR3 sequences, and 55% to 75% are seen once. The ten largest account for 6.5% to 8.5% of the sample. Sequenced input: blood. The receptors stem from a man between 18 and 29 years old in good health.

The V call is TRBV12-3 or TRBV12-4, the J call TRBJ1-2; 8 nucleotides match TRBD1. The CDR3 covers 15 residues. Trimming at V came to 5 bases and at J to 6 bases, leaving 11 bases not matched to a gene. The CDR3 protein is CASSPRQGATDGYTF. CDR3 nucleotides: TGTGCCAGCAGTCCTAGGCAGGGGGCGACCGATGGCTACACCTTC.

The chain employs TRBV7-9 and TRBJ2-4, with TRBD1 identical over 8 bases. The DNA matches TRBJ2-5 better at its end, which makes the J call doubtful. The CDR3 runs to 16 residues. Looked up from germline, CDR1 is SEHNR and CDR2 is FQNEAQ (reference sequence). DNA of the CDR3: TGTGCCAGCAGTCCCCTGTGGGACAGGTACCAAGAGACCCAGTACTTC. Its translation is CASSPLWDRYQETQYF.

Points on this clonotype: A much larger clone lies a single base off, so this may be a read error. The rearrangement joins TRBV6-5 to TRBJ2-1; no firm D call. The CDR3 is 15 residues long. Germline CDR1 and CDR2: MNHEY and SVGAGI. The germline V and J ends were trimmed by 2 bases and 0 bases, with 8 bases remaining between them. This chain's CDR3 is CASSYGVSSYNEQFF. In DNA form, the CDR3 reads TGTGCCAGCAGTTACGGGGTGAGCTCCTACAATGAGCAGTTCTTC.

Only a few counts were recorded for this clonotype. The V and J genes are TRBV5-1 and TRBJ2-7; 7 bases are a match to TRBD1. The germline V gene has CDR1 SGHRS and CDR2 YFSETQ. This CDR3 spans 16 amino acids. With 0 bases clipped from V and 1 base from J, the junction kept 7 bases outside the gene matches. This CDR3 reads CASSLGGQLNSYEQYF. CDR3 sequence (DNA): TGCGCCAGCAGCTTGGGGGGACAGTTGAATTCCTACGAGCAGTACTTC.

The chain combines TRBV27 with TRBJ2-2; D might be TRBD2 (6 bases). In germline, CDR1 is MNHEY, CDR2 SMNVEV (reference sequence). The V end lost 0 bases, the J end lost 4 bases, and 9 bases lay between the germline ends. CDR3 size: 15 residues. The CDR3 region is CASSLSGGGTGELFF. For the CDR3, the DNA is TGTGCCAGCAGTTTATCCGGGGGTGGCACCGGGGAGCTGTTTTTT.

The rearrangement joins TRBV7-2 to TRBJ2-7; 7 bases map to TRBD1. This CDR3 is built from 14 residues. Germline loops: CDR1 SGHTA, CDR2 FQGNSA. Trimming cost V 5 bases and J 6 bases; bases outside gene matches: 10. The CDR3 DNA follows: TGTGCCAGCAGCGACGTCGAAGGGGGCCTCGAGCAGTACTTC. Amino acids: CASSDVEGGLEQYF.

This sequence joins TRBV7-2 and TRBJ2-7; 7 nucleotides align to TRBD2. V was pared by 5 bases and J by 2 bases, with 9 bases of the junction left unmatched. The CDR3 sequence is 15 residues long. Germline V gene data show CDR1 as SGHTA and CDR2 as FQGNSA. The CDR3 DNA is TGTGCCAGCAGCCAAGTGGGGGGGGTAACCTACGAGCAGTACTTC. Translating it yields CASSQVGGVTYEQYF.

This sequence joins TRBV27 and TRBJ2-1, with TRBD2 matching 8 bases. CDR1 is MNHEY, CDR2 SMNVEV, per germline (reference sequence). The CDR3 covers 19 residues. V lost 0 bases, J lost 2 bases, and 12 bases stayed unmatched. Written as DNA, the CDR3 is TGTGCCAGCAGTTTATCGATTCAAAGCGGGGGATCCCCCTACAATGAGCAGTTCTTC. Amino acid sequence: CASSLSIQSGGSPYNEQFF.

The CDR3 spells CASSWGVGTSGYEQYF. The DNA for the CDR3 is TGTGCCAGCAGCTGGGGTGTGGGGACTAGCGGCTACGAGCAGTACTTC. This chain links TRBV7-9 with TRBJ2-7, with 11 bases aligning to TRBD2. The germline CDR1 and CDR2 sequences are SEHNR and FQNEAQ (reference sequence). The CDR3 length is 16 residues. V shed 4 bases, J shed 3 bases, and the junction held 8 bases outside the gene matches.

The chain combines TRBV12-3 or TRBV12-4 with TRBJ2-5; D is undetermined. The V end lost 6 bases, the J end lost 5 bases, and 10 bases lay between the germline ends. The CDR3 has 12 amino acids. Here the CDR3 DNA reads TGTGCCAGCAGCCGACTCGCCGAGACCCAGTACTTC. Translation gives CASSRLAETQYF.

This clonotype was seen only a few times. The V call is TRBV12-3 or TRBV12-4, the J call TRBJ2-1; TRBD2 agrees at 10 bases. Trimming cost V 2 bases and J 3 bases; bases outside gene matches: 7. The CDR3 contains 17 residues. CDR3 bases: TGTGCCAGCAGTTTAAAAGTTCAGCGGGGGGGCTACAATGAGCAGTTCTTC. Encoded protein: CASSLKVQRGGYNEQFF.

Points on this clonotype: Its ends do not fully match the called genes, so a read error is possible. The CDR3 here is CSASSSGGSDEQYF. The DNA for the CDR3 is TGCAGTGCTAGTTCCTCAGGGGGCTCCGACGAGCAGTACTTC. The V call is TRBV20-1, the J call TRBJ2-7; 8 nucleotides line up with TRBD1. The CDR3 consists of 14 residues. In germline, CDR1 is DFQATT, CDR2 SNEGSKA (reference sequence).

CDR3 in amino acids: CSEIRNLGGREEQYF. The CDR3 coding sequence is TGCAGCGAAATCCGGAACCTTGGGGGGAGGGAAGAGCAGTACTTC. The genes are TRBV29-1 and TRBJ2-7, with 7 bases aligning to TRBD2. The CDR3 runs to 15 residues. J lost 7 bases, V lost 7 bases, and 19 bases had no gene match. Germline V gives CDR1 SQVTM, CDR2 ANQGSEA.

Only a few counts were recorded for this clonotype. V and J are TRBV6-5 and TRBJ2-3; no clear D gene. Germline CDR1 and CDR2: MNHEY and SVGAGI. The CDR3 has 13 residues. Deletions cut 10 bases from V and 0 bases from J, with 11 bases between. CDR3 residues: CATRSFSTDTQYF. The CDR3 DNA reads TGTGCCACCCGCTCCTTCAGCACAGATACGCAGTATTTT.

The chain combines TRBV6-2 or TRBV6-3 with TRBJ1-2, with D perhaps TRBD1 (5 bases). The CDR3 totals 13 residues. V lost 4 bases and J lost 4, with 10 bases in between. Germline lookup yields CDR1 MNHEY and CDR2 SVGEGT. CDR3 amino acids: CASSWGMTYGYTF. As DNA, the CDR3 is TGTGCCAGCAGTTGGGGCATGACCTATGGCTACACCTTC.

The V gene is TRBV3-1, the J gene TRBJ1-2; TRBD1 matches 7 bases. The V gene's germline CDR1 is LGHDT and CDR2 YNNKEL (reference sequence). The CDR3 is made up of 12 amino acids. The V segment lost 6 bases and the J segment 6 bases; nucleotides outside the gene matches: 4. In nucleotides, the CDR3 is TGTGCCAGCAGGGGAGGGGGCGATGGCTACACCTTC. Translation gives CASRGGGDGYTF.

CDR3 DNA sequence: TGCAGTGCTAGAGTAGCGGGAGGATCCTACGAGCAGTACTTC. This gives the protein CSARVAGGSYEQYF. The genes are TRBV20-1 and TRBJ2-7, with 10 positions matching TRBD2. The ends lost 1 base at V and 1 base at J; junction bases unmatched: 1. This CDR3 spans 14 amino acids. Germline loops: CDR1 DFQATT, CDR2 SNEGSKA (reference sequence).

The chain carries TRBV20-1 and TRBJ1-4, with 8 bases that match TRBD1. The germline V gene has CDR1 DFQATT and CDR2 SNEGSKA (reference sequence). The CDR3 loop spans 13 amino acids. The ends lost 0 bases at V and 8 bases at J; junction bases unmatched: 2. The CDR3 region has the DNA TGCAGTGCTAGAGATCCAGGGGGCGAAAAACTGTTTTTT. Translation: CSARDPGGEKLFF.

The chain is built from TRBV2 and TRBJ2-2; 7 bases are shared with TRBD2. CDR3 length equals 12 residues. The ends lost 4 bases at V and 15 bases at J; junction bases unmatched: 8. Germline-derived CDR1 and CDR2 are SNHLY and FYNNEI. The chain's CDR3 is CASSGLSRGVFF. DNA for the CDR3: TGTGCCAGCAGTGGGCTGTCCCGGGGGGTGTTTTTT.

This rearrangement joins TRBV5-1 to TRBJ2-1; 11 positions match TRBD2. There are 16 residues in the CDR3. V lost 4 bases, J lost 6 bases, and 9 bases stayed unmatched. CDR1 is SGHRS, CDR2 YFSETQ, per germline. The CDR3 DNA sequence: TGCGCCAGCAGCCCTATTGTGGGGACTAGCGGCAATGAGCAGTTCTTC. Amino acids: CASSPIVGTSGNEQFF.

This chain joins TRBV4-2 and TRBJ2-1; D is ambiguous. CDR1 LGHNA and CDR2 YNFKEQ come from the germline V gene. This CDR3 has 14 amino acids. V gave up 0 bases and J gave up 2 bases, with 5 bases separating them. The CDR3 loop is CASSQEQPYNEQFF. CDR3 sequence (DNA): TGTGCCAGCAGCCAAGAGCAGCCCTACAATGAGCAGTTCTTC.

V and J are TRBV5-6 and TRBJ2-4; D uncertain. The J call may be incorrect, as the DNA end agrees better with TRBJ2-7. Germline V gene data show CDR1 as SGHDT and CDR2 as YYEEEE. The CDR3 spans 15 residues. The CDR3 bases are TGTGCCAGCAGCCCAGCTTCTTTAGGAATCTACGAGCAGTACTTC. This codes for CASSPASLGIYEQYF.